This TCR beta chain derives from a study of blood T cell repertoires in COVID-19 (dated by TCRdb to 2019 to 2021). Regarding the complete study: Collaborator samples came from the United States, Italy and Spain and covered acute and convalescent phases of COVID-19. The material from the prospective study consisted of cDNA or gDNA derived from T cells, B-cell-depleted T cells, or PBMCs. Samples were obtained from the ongoing ImmuneRACE study (first 160 participants) and from some 1,300 subjects provided by 6 global collaborators. Subjects who had been exposed to COVID-19, were actively infected with it, or had recovered from it provided the deeply sampled blood TCRbeta repertoires that made up the dataset. Where available, HLA class I and class II types were obtained from metadata supplied by the sample provider rather than from assay-based typing. The repertoires were released in a freely available public database intended as a resource for research on the immune response to SARS-CoV-2. The sample metadata nearly always contained a de-identified subject ID, COVID-19 status, age in years and sex. What the work shows at the level of the full study, not this receptor alone: The amount of clinical and demographic metadata varied by source and participant and was provided uncurated.

Inclusive of the bounding cysteine and phenylalanine, the CDR3 is 17 residues long. CDR3 DNA is the only sequence kept; it has 51 bases, read in frame from the first base. TCRbeta CDR3 regions were amplified from genomic DNA using the immunoSEQ Assay, a bias-controlled multiplex PCR. From the authors' description of their analysis: The number of nucleated cells in each sample was estimated by amplification of reference gene primers within the assay. Sequence reads were collapsed and filtered to measure the absolute abundance of every unique TCRbeta CDR3 rearrangement. Productive Simpson clonality was computed per sample as the square root of Simpson's diversity index over productive rearrangements. Imported from immuneACCESS, the table was reduced by TCRdb to in-frame sequences with V and J called. These copies leave out some clones; in studies compared against another copy, an unresolved V gene accounts for under half, and the cause of the remainder is not known. V, J and clone size are those of that table, while D and trimming were read from the DNA. For this sample the table gives some 250,000 clones, of which about 90% were detected only once. About 1.2% of the sample goes to the ten largest clones.

Participants in the prospective study were aged roughly 18 to 100 years, lived in 24 United States geographic areas, and enrolled through a virtual design. In the prospective study, cohorts were assigned on the basis of participant-reported clinical history obtained from a screening survey and a study questionnaire. Mobile phlebotomists in the prospective study collected whole blood, serum and a nasopharyngeal or oropharyngeal swab from every participant. Prospective study participants could optionally give additional blood draws and questionnaires over an approximately two-month period. Blood samples from the prospective study were shipped frozen or at room temperature prior to DNA extraction. On this clone itself: Its antigen remains unidentified. No clone much larger than this one lies a single base away; base qualities are absent.

The V and J genes are TRBV1 and TRBJ2-1; the table's D call TRBD2 went unverified against the DNA. TRBV1 is reported as a pseudogene. The sample consisted of PBMCs or T cells enriched from blood (not recorded which). The origin of this receptor is a human donor in a cohort exposed to, infected with or recovered from COVID-19 (not recorded which). The donor label of this sample is uncertain. The DNA sequence is given as TGCACCAGCAGCCATTCTCTAGCGGGGGGGCCTTACAATGAGCAGTTCTTC. Its translation is CTSSHSLAGGPYNEQFF.